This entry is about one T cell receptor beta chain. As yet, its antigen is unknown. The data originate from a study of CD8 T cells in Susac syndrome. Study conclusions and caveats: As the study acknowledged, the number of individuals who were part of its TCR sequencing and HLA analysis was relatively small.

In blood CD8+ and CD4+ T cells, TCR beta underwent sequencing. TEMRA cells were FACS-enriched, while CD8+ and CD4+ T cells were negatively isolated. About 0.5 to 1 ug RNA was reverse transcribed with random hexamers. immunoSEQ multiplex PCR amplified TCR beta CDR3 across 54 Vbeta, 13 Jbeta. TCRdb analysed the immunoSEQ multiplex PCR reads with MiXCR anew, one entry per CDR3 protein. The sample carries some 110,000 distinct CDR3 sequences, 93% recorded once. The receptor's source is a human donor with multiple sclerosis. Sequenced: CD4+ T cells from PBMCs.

CDR3 DNA: TGCAGTGCTGGGGCAGAGTACTACGAGCAGTACTTC. The encoded protein is CSAGAEYYEQYF. The chain is built from TRBV20-1 and TRBJ2-7; TRBD1 might be the D (5 bases). The germline gives CDR1 DFQATT, CDR2 SNEGSKA (reference sequence). Trimming shortened V by 5 bases and J by 3 bases, and 11 bases separated the two germline ends. CDR3 length: 12 residues.